This T cell receptor beta chain is drawn from a study of cytomegalovirus exposure and HLA in healthy donors. Study details: A preliminary data release comprised 91 million or so unique TCRs obtained from HLA-typed donors. General observations from the study: In the analysis, some V segments, TRBV6-2 and TRBV6-3 included, were excluded as indistinguishable. A few CMV-associated chains proved CMV antigen-specific in vitro.

This clone is labeled medium-sized based on frequency. The antigen remains undetermined. Germline V lookup: CDR1 SGHAT, CDR2 FQNNGV. V trimming: 5 bases; J trimming: 3 bases; junction bases outside the gene matches: 3. The CDR3 contains 13 residues. The primer mix had 60 Vbeta and 13 Jbeta primers. Produced via immunoSEQ multiplex PCR; TCRdb's table is partial and in-frame only. Here the sample table reports tens of thousands of clones. The chain recombines TRBV11-2 with TRBJ2-7; 8 bases map to TRBD1. This receptor was obtained from a female donor in good health and CMV-seronegative. The sequencing input was PBMCs. CDR3: CASSPTGGYEQYF. As DNA, the CDR3 is TGTGCCAGCAGCCCTACAGGGGGCTACGAGCAGTACTTC.